The clone carrying this TCR beta chain has just a few counts. The length of the CDR3 is 15 residues. The V gene's germline CDR1 is SEHNR and CDR2 FQNEAQ (reference sequence). V was cut by 5 bases and J by 1 base, with 15 bases left in between. The sample belongs to a study of blood T cell repertoires in COVID-19. Study in general: Donors in the United States, Italy and Spain gave samples during acute or convalescent COVID-19. Nucleic acid was either cDNA or gDNA, and it came from T cells, B-cell-depleted T cells, or PBMCs.

Per the authors' pipeline: Estimation of nucleated cell counts was performed using reference gene primer amplification. The method was immunoSEQ multiplex PCR; TCRdb's version includes in-frame clones alone and lacks a portion of them. V, J and clone size are those of that table, while D and trimming were read from the DNA. The table lists more than 30,000 clones, more than 70% of them singletons. The TCR comes from a woman aged 40 to 50 with active or convalescent COVID-19. The rearrangement uses TRBV7-9 and TRBJ2-7, with a weak D call TRBD1 (5 bases). Sequenced material: peripheral blood. The CDR3 nucleotides read TGTGCCAGCAGCCCTATAGGGGCAGGGTCCTACGAGCAGTACTTC. The encoded protein is CASSPIGAGSYEQYF.